Described below is a single TCR beta chain sequence and its context. Its antigen is undetermined. Once obtained from cultured CD4+ T cells, the DNA was sequenced using the Oncomine TCR Beta short-read assay. It was cultured CD4+ T cells from which genomic DNA was extracted. TCRdb redid the calling of the PCR reads with MiXCR, one entry per CDR3 protein. The data hold roughly 15,000 distinct CDR3 sequences, with 35% to 50% observed a single time. Treatment denoted: roughly ten-day PBMC culture with coronavirus spike peptide pools or control peptides (ViraFEST assay). This specimen comes from a study of vaccination and CD4 T cells after COVID-19. Study-wide background: The study collected post-vaccine samples a median roughly 71 days after dose two, with a range of 14 to 241. Overall study findings and caveats: Data came from relatively few convalescent patients and lacked early post-infection timepoints.

The receptor was derived from a human donor who had recovered from COVID-19. Material for sequencing was CD4+ T cells from blood, cultured in vitro.

The CDR3 region has the DNA TGTGCCAGCAGTCCGGAGCTAGCCAAAAACATTCAGTACTTC. Its protein product is CASSPELAKNIQYF. The chain employs TRBV6-1 and TRBJ2-4; D is uncertain. The CDR3 contains 14 residues. Germline values: CDR1 MNHNS, CDR2 SASEGT. Trimming took 5 bases from V and 0 from J, leaving 8 bases between them.